These T cell receptor beta chains were read from a single sample in a study of blood T cells in healthy people across ages. Each CDR3 protein is one row after TCRdb ran MiXCR on the 5' RACE reads. The sample has some 710,000 distinct CDR3 sequences, around 50% seen once; the top ten hold roughly 18%. The sequenced sample consisted of blood. All receptors derive from a man older than 75 in good health. CDR3s include the opening cysteine and the closing phenylalanine or tryptophan. The order of the fields is V gene, clone size, D gene, CDR3 length, J gene, CDR3 protein, CDR3 DNA. The D gene is left open where the match is weak. Size is omitted from some rows. Given values are once, few, many or a class for expanded clones.

TRBV7-2	few	NA	13	TRBJ2-5	CASSFGSRETQYF	TGTGCCAGCAGCTTTGGGAGCCGGGAGACCCAGTACTTC
TRBV18	few	TRBD1	13	TRBJ2-4	CASSQTGENIQYF	TGTGCCAGCTCCCAGACAGGGGAAAACATTCAGTACTTC
TRBV11-2	NA	TRBD1	16	TRBJ2-4	CASSLNPGTAVREQYF	TGTGCCAGCAGCTTGAACCCCGGGACAGCCGTGAGAGAGCAGTACTTC
TRBV7-2	NA	NA	15	TRBJ2-5	CASSLGSGALETQYF	TGTGCCAGCAGCTTAGGCTCAGGGGCTTTGGAGACCCAGTACTTC
TRBV7-2	many	TRBD2	16	TRBJ2-5	CASSLQPGLAGETQYF	TGTGCCAGCAGCCTTCAACCGGGACTAGCGGGAGAGACCCAGTACTTC
TRBV6-5	few	NA	13	TRBJ1-1	CASSYSQGAEAFF	TGTGCCAGTAGTTACTCGCAGGGTGCTGAAGCTTTCTTT
TRBV27	few	NA	15	TRBJ2-3	CASSRTELGADTQYF	TGTGCCAGCAGTCGGACAGAACTTGGGGCAGATACGCAGTATTTT
TRBV9	few	NA	15	TRBJ2-2	CASSVEGKTTGELFF	TGTGCCAGCAGCGTAGAGGGCAAGACCACCGGGGAGCTGTTTTTT
TRBV20-1	NA	TRBD1	14	TRBJ1-6	CSARPGQGNSPLHF	TGCAGTGCTAGACCCGGACAGGGTAATTCACCCCTCCACTTT
TRBV2	NA	TRBD2	16	TRBJ2-5	CASSGRGLAGVETQYF	TGTGCCAGCAGCGGCCGTGGACTAGCGGGAGTAGAGACCCAGTACTTC
TRBV7-9	NA	TRBD2	18	TRBJ2-3	CASSLEGPGLAVTDTQYF	TGTGCCAGCAGCTTAGAGGGGCCGGGACTAGCGGTCACAGATACGCAGTATTTT
TRBV7-9	NA	NA	15	TRBJ2-1	CASSSGQLINNEQFF	TGTGCCAGCAGCTCCGGACAGCTGATTAACAATGAGCAGTTCTTC
TRBV9	few	NA	15	TRBJ2-1	CASSVAEVSYNEQFF	TGTGCCAGCAGCGTAGCGGAGGTCTCCTACAATGAGCAGTTCTTC
TRBV19	NA	NA	14	TRBJ2-5	CASSTTGIQETQYF	TGTGCCAGTAGTACCACAGGGATCCAAGAGACCCAGTACTTC
TRBV21-1	NA	NA	18	TRBJ2-3	CASSILVRGKTSTDTQYF	TGTGCCAGCAGCATTCTAGTCAGGGGTAAGACTAGCACAGATACGCAGTATTTT
TRBV20-1	NA	NA	16	TRBJ2-1	CSAEGVSVSSYNEQFF	TGCAGTGCCGAGGGGGTTAGCGTAAGCTCCTACAATGAGCAGTTCTTC
TRBV9	NA	NA	14	TRBJ2-5	CASSAEAGKETQYF	TGTGCCAGCAGCGCCGAGGCAGGGAAAGAGACCCAGTACTTC
TRBV20-1	NA	TRBD1	15	TRBJ1-4	CSARSTGQGDEKLFF	TGCAGTGCTAGATCTACGGGACAGGGGGATGAAAAACTGTTTTTT
TRBV2	few	TRBD2	18	TRBJ2-3	CASIAPRGTRGGTDTQYF	TGTGCCAGCATTGCACCCCGAGGGACTAGGGGAGGCACAGATACGCAGTATTTT
TRBV11-1	NA	TRBD2	16	TRBJ2-5	CASSLARLAGNQEQYF	TGTGCCAGCAGCTTAGCCCGACTAGCGGGTAACCAGGAGCAGTACTTC
TRBV24-1	NA	NA	13	TRBJ2-3	CATSDRFTDTQYF	TGTGCCACCAGTGATCGATTCACAGATACGCAGTATTTT
TRBV20-1	NA	NA	14	TRBJ2-1	CSARSGHRDNEQFF	TGCAGTGCTAGGTCGGGACACCGAGACAATGAGCAGTTCTTC
TRBV30	NA	NA	12	TRBJ1-2	CAWRSSEEGYTF	TGTGCCTGGAGATCCTCGGAGGAAGGCTACACCTTC
TRBV20-1	NA	TRBD1	17	TRBJ2-3	CSATGQGAGKGTDTQYF	TGCAGTGCTACGGGACAGGGGGCTGGGAAGGGCACAGATACGCAGTATTTT
TRBV14	NA	NA	13	TRBJ1-6	CASSPGTSSPLHF	TGTGCCAGCAGCCCCGGGACAAGTTCACCCCTCCACTTT
TRBV10-3	NA	NA	15	TRBJ2-3	CAISVRWVTEDTQYF	TGTGCCATCAGTGTTCGTTGGGTCACCGAGGATACGCAGTATTTT
TRBV2	NA	NA	13	TRBJ1-2	CASSELRGHGYTF	TGTGCCAGCAGTGAATTAAGGGGACATGGCTACACCTTC
TRBV7-2	few	NA	13	TRBJ2-5	CASSSGTLETQYF	TGTGCCAGCAGCTCGGGGACCCTAGAGACCCAGTACTTC
TRBV7-2	few	NA	14	TRBJ2-7	CASSPGRGHYEQYF	TGTGCCAGCAGCCCCGGACGTGGACACTACGAGCAGTACTTC
TRBV6-1	NA	TRBD2	15	TRBJ2-5	CASRLAPSVVETQYF	TGTGCCAGCCGACTAGCTCCCTCCGTTGTCGAGACCCAGTACTTC
TRBV6-6	NA	NA	15	TRBJ2-5	CASWYRDSDYNEQYF	TGTGCCAGCTGGTATAGGGACTCTGACTACAATGAGCAGTACTTC
TRBV11-3	NA	TRBD2	16	TRBJ2-3	CASSLHTGTTTDTQYF	TGTGCCAGCAGCTTACACACCGGGACTACCACAGATACGCAGTATTTT
TRBV20-1	NA	TRBD2	15	TRBJ2-1	CSARPPASGYNEQFF	TGCAGTGCTAGACCCCCCGCTAGCGGGTACAATGAGCAGTTCTTC
TRBV5-1	few	TRBD2	15	TRBJ2-3	CASSQLAGVRDTQYF	TGCGCCAGCAGCCAACTAGCGGGAGTCCGCGATACGCAGTATTTT
TRBV27	few	NA	16	TRBJ2-7	CASSLTGQTRTYEQYF	TGTGCCAGCAGTTTAACAGGACAGACTAGAACCTACGAGCAGTACTTC
TRBV29-1	NA	NA	13	TRBJ1-1	CSADGDVSTEAFF	TGCAGCGCCGATGGGGATGTGAGCACTGAAGCTTTCTTT